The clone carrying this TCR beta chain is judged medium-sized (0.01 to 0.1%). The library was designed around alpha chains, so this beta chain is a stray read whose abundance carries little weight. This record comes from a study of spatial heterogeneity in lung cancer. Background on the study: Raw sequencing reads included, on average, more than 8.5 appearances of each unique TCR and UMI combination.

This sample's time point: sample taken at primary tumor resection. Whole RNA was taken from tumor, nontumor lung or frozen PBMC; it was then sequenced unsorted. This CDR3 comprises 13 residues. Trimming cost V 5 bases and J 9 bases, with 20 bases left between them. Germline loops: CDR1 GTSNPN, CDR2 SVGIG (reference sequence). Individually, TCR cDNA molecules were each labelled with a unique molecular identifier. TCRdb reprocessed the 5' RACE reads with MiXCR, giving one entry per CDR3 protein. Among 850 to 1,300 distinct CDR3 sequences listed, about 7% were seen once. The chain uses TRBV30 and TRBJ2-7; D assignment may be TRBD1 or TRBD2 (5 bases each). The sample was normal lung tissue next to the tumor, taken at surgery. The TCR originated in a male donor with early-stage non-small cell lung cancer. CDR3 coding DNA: TGTGCCTGGCGCGATGGGGGTAAAGGGTGGCAGTACTTC. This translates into CAWRDGGKGWQYF. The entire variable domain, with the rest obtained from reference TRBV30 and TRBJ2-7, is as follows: SQTIHQWPATLVQPVGSPLSLECTVEGTSNPNLYWYRQAAGRGLQLLFYSVGIGQISSEVPQNLSASRPQDRQFILSSKKLLLSDSGFYLCAWRDGGKGWQYFGPGTRLTVT.